This TCR beta chain derives from a study of PD-1 blockade in classical Hodgkin lymphoma. Sequencing used immunoSEQ multiplex PCR; TCRdb keeps in-frame clones, though not all of them. The sample includes roughly 90,000 clones, around 81% of them seen just once. Autologous stem cell transplantation was followed by relapse in every patient, and brentuximab vedotin exposure varied. Germline trimming cut 3 bases from V and 6 bases from J; bases unmatched to any gene: 5. The CDR3 runs 16 residues. The germline V gene has CDR1 PRHDT and CDR2 FYEKMQ (reference sequence). This TCR came from a human donor with classical Hodgkin lymphoma. The chain combines TRBV13 with TRBJ2-3; 14 bases match TRBD2. This specimen consisted of peripheral blood mononuclear cells (PBMCs), obtained before the second cycle of nivolumab. The CDR3 nucleotides read TGTGCCAGCAGCTTCCGACTAGCGGGAGGGGCGGATACGCAGTATTTT. Residues: CASSFRLAGGADTQYF.